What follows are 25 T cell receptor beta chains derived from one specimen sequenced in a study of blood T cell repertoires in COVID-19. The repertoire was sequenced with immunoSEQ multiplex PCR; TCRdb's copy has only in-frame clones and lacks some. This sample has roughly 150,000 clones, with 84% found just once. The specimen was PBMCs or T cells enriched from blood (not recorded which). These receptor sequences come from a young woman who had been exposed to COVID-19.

This CDR3 reads CASSSRRTGVTDTQYF. The CDR3 nucleotides read TGTGCCAGCAGCTCGAGAAGGACGGGGGTCACAGATACGCAGTATTTT. The chain has TRBV7-3 and TRBJ2-3; D is perhaps TRBD2 (6 bases). The CDR3 runs 16 residues. Germline V gene sequence: CDR1 SGHTA, CDR2 FQGTGA. Trimming pared 4 bases from V and 2 bases from J, leaving 16 bases between.

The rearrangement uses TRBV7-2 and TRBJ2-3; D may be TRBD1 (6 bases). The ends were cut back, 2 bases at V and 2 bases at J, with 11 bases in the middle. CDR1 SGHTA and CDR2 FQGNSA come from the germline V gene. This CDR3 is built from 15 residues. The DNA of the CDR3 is TGTGCCAGCAGCTTACTCAGGGGTGCCACAGATACGCAGTATTTT. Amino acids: CASSLLRGATDTQYF.

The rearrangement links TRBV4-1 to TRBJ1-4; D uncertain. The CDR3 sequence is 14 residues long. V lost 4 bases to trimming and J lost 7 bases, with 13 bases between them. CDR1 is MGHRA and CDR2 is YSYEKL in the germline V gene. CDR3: CASSREFLAEKLFF. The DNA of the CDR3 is TGCGCCAGCAGCCGGGAGTTTCTGGCTGAAAAACTGTTTTTT.

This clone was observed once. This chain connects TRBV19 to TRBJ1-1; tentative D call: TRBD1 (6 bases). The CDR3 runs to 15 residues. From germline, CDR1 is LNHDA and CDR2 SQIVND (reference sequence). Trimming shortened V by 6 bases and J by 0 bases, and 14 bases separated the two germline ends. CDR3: CASSLGQFMNTEAFF. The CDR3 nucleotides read TGTGCCAGTAGCCTTGGACAGTTCATGAACACTGAAGCTTTCTTT.

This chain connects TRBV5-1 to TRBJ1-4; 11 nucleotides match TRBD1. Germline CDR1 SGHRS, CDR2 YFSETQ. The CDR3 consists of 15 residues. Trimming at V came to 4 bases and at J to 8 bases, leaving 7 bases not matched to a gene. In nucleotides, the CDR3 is TGCGCCAGCAGCCCCGGACAGGGGGCGCGGGAAAAACTGTTTTTT. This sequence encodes CASSPGQGAREKLFF.

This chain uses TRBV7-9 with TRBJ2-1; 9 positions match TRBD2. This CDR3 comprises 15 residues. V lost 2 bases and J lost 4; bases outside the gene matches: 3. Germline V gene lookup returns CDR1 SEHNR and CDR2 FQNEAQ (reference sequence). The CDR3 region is CASSLIAGGYNEQFF. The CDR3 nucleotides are TGTGCCAGCAGCTTAATTGCGGGAGGGTACAATGAGCAGTTCTTC.

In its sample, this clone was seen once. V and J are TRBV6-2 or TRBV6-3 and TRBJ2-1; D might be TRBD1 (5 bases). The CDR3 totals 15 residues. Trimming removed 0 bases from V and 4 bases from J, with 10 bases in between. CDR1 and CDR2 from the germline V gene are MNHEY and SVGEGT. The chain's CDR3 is CASSYSDSGYNEQFF. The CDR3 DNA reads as TGTGCCAGCAGTTACTCGGATTCAGGGTACAATGAGCAGTTCTTC.

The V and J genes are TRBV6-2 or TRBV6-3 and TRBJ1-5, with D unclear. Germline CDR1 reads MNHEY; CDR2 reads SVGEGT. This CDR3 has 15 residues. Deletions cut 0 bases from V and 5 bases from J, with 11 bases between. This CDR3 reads CASSYSSKRDQPQHF. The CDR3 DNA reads TGTGCCAGCAGTTACTCGTCTAAACGGGATCAGCCCCAGCATTTT.

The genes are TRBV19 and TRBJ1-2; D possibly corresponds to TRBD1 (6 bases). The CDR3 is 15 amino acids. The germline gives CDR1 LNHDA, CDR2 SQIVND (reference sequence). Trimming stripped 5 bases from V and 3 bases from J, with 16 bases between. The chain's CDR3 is CASSGPGTPHYGYTF. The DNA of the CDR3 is TGTGCCAGTAGTGGTCCCGGGACACCTCACTATGGCTACACCTTC.

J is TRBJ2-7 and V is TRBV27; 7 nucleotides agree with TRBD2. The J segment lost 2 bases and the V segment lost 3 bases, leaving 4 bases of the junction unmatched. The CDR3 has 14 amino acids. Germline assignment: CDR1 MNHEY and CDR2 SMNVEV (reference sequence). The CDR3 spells CASSFSGLTYEQYF. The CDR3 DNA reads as TGTGCCAGCAGTTTTTCGGGACTAACCTACGAGCAGTACTTC.

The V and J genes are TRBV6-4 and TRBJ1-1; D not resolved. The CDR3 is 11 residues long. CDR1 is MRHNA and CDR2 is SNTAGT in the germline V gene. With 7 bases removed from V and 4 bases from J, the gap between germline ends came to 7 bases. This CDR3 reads CASKGGTEAFF. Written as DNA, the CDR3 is TGTGCCAGCAAAGGAGGCACTGAAGCTTTCTTT.

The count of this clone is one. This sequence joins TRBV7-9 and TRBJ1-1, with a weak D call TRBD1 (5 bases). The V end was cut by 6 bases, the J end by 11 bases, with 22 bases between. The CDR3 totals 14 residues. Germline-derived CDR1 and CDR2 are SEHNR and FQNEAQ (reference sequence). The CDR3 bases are TGTGCCAGCAGTCGCCGTAACGACGGCGGGGACGCTTTCTTT. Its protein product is CASSRRNDGGDAFF.

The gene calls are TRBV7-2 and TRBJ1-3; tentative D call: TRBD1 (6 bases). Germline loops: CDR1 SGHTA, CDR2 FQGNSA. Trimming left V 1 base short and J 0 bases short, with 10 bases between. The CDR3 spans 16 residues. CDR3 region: CASSLGTVSSGNTIYF. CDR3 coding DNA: TGTGCCAGCAGCTTAGGGACAGTGAGCTCTGGAAACACCATATATTTT.

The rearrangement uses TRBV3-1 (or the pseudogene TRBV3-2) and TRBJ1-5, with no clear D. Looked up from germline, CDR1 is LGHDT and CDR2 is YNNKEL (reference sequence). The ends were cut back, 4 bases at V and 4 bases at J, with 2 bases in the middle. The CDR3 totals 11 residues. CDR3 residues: CASSPNQPQHF. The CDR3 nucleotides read TGTGCCAGCAGCCCTAATCAGCCCCAGCATTTT.

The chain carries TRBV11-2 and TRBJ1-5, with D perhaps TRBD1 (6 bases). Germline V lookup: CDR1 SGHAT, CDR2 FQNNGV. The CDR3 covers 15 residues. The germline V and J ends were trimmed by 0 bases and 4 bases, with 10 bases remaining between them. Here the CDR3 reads CASSLEQGRNQPQHF. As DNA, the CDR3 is TGTGCCAGCAGCTTAGAACAGGGAAGGAATCAGCCCCAGCATTTT. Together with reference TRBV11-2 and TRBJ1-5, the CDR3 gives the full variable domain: EAGVAQSPRYKIIEKRQSVAFWCNPISGHATLYWYQQILGQGPKLLIQFQNNGVVDDSQLPKDRFSAERLKGVDSTLKIQPAKLEDSAVYLCASSLEQGRNQPQHFGDGTRLSIL.

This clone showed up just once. The CDR3 DNA is TGTGCCAGTAGCCCGGGTGGGGAGCAGTACTTC. Translated, it gives CASSPGGEQYF. The chain links TRBV19 to TRBJ2-7; D is ambiguous. The CDR3 is 11 amino acids. Trimming shortened V by 6 bases and J by 7 bases, and 10 bases separated the two germline ends. The germline V gene has CDR1 LNHDA and CDR2 SQIVND (reference sequence).

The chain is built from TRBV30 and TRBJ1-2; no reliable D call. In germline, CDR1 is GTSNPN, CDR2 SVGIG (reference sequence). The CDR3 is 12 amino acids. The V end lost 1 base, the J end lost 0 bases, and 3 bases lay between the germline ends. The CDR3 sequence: CAWSAANYGYTF. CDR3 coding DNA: TGTGCCTGGAGTGCAGCTAACTATGGCTACACCTTC. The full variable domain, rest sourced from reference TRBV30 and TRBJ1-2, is SQTIHQWPATLVQPVGSPLSLECTVEGTSNPNLYWYRQAAGRGLQLLFYSVGIGQISSEVPQNLSASRPQDRQFILSSKKLLLSDSGFYLCAWSAANYGYTFGSGTRLTVV.

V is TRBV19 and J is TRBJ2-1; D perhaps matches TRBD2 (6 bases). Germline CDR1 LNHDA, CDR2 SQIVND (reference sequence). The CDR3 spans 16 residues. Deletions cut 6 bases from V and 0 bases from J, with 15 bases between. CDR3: CASRTLAGRSYNEQFF. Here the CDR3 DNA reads TGTGCCAGTAGGACTCTTGCGGGACGCTCCTACAATGAGCAGTTCTTC.

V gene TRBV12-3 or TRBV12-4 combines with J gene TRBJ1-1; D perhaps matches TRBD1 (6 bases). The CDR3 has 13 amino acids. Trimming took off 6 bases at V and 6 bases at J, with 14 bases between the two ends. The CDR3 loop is CASSLRSGAEAFF. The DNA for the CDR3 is TGTGCCAGCAGCTTAAGATCAGGGGCTGAAGCTTTCTTT.

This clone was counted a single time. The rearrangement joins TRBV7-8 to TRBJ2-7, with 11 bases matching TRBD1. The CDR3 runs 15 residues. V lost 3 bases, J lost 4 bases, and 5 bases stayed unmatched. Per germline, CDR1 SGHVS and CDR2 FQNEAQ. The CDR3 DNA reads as TGTGCCAGCAGCTTCGGACAGGGGGCTGGGTACGAGCAGTACTTC. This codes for CASSFGQGAGYEQYF.

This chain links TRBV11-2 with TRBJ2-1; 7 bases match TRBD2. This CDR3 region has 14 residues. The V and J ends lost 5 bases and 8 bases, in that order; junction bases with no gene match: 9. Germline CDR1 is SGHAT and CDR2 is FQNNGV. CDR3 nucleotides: TGTGCCAGCAGCCCCACGGGAGGACGGGATGAGCAGTTCTTC. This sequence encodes CASSPTGGRDEQFF.

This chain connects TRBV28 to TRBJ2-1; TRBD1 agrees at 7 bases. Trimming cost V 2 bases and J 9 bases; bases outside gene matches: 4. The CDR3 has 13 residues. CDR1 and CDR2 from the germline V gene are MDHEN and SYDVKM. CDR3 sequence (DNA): TGTGCCAGCAGTTTAACAGGGGTCGCTGAGCAGTTCTTC. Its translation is CASSLTGVAEQFF. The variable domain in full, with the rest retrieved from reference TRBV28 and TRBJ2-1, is DVKVTQSSRYLVKRTGEKVFLECVQDMDHENMFWYRQDPGLGLRLIYFSYDVKMKEKGDIPEGYSVSREKKERFSLILESASTNQTSMYLCASSLTGVAEQFFGPGTRLTVL.

CDR3 nucleotides: TGCAGCGTGAGGGCAGGGGTTGGCTACACCTTC. Its protein is CSVRAGVGYTF. This sequence joins TRBV29-1 and TRBJ1-2; D possibly corresponds to TRBD1 (6 bases). The CDR3 has 11 residues. Germline loops: CDR1 SQVTM, CDR2 ANQGSEA. Trimming removed 6 bases from V and 7 bases from J, with 12 bases in between.

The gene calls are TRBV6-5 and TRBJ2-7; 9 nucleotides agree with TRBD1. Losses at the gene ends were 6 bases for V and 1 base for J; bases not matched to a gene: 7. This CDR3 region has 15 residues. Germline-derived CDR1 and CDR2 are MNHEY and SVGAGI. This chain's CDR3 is CASRDRDRVSYEQYF. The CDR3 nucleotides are TGTGCCAGCAGAGACCGGGACAGGGTGTCCTACGAGCAGTACTTC.

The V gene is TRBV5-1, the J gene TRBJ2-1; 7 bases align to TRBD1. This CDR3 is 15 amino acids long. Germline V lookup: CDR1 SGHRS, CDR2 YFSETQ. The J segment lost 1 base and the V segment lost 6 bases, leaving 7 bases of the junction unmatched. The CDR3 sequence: CASTLQGPSYNEQFF. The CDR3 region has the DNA TGCGCCAGCACCCTACAGGGGCCGTCCTACAATGAGCAGTTCTTC.